One and the same sample provided the 2 T cell receptor beta chains below, sequenced in a study of Tregs in tolerant kidney transplant recipients. Mixed chimerism was transient after nonmyeloablative marrow transplants from related graft donors. Profiled with immunoSEQ multiplex PCR; TCRdb holds only in-frame clones, not every one. Its table records some 29,000 clones. Material: CD4+ T cells from blood (PBMCs), obtained 24 months after the transplant. The receptors derive from a human patient who received a combined kidney and bone marrow transplant. Some T cells may be graft donor cells.

As for this clone: The sequenced fragment ends 3 residues before the CDR3 boundary, so the rest is inferred from the germline J gene. The genes are TRBV5-1 and TRBJ1-3; 8 bases fit TRBD1. In germline, CDR1 is SGHRS, CDR2 YFSETQ. V shed 4 bases, J shed 3 bases, and the junction held 3 bases outside the gene matches. This CDR3 is built from 14 residues. CDR3 bases read: TGCGCCAGCAGCCCGACAGGGGTTGGAAACACC. As protein: CASSPTGVGNT. The whole CDR3 reads CASSPTGVGNTIYF.

Notes on this clone: Coverage ceases 3 residues before the CDR3 finishes, and the germline J gene fills in the end. The chain couples TRBV19 to TRBJ2-7; 7 bases fit TRBD1. This CDR3 is built from 14 residues. CDR1 is LNHDA, CDR2 SQIVND, per germline (reference sequence). V lost 0 bases to trimming and J lost 5 bases; unmatched junction nucleotides: 4. The sequenced part of the CDR3 DNA is TGTGCCAGTAGTATAGAAACAGGGGTCCACGAG. Residues: CASSIETGVHE. The CDR3 in full is CASSIETGVHEQYF.